This is a list of T cell receptor beta chains from one sample in a study of blood T cell repertoires in COVID-19. The method was immunoSEQ multiplex PCR; TCRdb's version includes in-frame clones alone and lacks a portion of them. The sample has over 75,000 clones, 70% to 90% seen once. Sample: peripheral blood. The receptors come from a human donor with COVID-19, enrolled during active disease. The donor label of this sample is uncertain. Each CDR3 is given with its conserved first and last residue. The order of the fields is J gene, CDR3 length, V gene, clone size, D gene, CDR3 protein, CDR3 DNA. The D gene is left open where the match is weak. The size entry is marked missing in some rows and otherwise reads once, few, many or a size class.

J: TRBJ2-1; length: 13; V: TRBV14; size: NA; D: NA; CDR3: CASSQTIYNEQFF; DNA: TGTGCCAGCAGCCAGACAATCTACAATGAGCAGTTCTTC
J: TRBJ1-1; length: 15; V: TRBV18; size: NA; D: NA; CDR3: CASSPMETENTEAFF; DNA: TGTGCCAGCTCACCAATGGAGACTGAGAACACTGAAGCTTTCTTT
J: TRBJ1-2; length: 13; V: TRBV6-5; size: NA; D: TRBD1; CDR3: CASSWGQGNGYTF; DNA: TGTGCCAGCAGTTGGGGACAGGGGAATGGCTACACCTTC
J: TRBJ2-7; length: 15; V: TRBV14; size: NA; D: NA; CDR3: CASSPRRGRSYEQYF; DNA: TGTGCCAGCAGCCCCCGGAGAGGGCGCTCCTACGAGCAGTACTTC
J: TRBJ2-2; length: 15; V: TRBV5-1; size: NA; D: TRBD1; CDR3: CASRRGTGEDGELFF; DNA: TGCGCCAGCAGACGGGGGACAGGGGAAGACGGGGAGCTGTTTTTT
J: TRBJ1-2; length: 14; V: TRBV7-9; size: NA; D: TRBD1; CDR3: CASSRVGRGNGYTF; DNA: TGTGCCAGCAGCAGAGTCGGCAGGGGGAATGGCTACACCTTC
J: TRBJ2-1; length: 17; V: TRBV10-1; size: NA; D: TRBD2; CDR3: CASSLATSGTSGNEQFF; DNA: TGCGCCAGCAGCCTAGCTACAAGCGGGACGAGTGGTAATGAGCAGTTCTTC
J: TRBJ1-2; length: 11; V: TRBV18; size: NA; D: NA; CDR3: CASSPVEGYTF; DNA: TGTGCCAGCTCACCCGTCGAGGGCTACACCTTC
J: TRBJ1-4; length: 15; V: TRBV27; size: once; D: TRBD1; CDR3: CASSPRDRSNEKLFF; DNA: TGTGCCAGCAGTCCACGGGACAGGAGCAATGAAAAACTGTTTTTT
J: TRBJ1-2; length: 14; V: TRBV5-6; size: NA; D: NA; CDR3: CASSIETRNYGYTF; DNA: TGTGCCAGCAGCATCGAAACTAGGAACTATGGCTACACCTTC
J: TRBJ2-5; length: 13; V: TRBV19; size: NA; D: NA; CDR3: CASSIQGGETQYF; DNA: TGTGCCAGTAGTATACAGGGAGGAGAGACCCAGTACTTC
J: TRBJ2-5; length: 17; V: TRBV5-1; size: NA; D: TRBD2; CDR3: CASSGASGGLLQETQYF; DNA: TGCGCCAGCAGCGGGGCTAGCGGGGGGTTACTTCAAGAGACCCAGTACTTC
J: TRBJ2-2; length: 11; V: TRBV13; size: NA; D: NA; CDR3: CASTLSGELFF; DNA: TGTGCCAGCACCCTAAGCGGGGAGCTGTTTTTT
J: TRBJ1-5; length: 13; V: TRBV6-5; size: NA; D: NA; CDR3: CAGMWGGNQPQHF; DNA: TGTGCCGGCATGTGGGGCGGCAATCAGCCCCAGCATTTT
J: TRBJ2-1; length: 14; V: TRBV9; size: NA; D: NA; CDR3: CASSVNPTHNEQFF; DNA: TGTGCCAGCAGCGTAAATCCTACTCACAATGAGCAGTTCTTC
J: TRBJ2-1; length: 17; V: TRBV20-1; size: NA; D: TRBD2; CDR3: CSASHFGTSGSRNEQFF; DNA: TGCAGTGCTAGTCACTTCGGGACTAGCGGGAGTAGGAATGAGCAGTTCTTC
J: TRBJ2-1; length: 13; V: TRBV27; size: NA; D: NA; CDR3: CASSLYYSGEQFF; DNA: TGTGCCAGCAGTTTATACTATTCGGGTGAGCAGTTCTTC
J: TRBJ2-5; length: 14; V: TRBV29-1; size: NA; D: NA; CDR3: CSVARGGEGETQYF; DNA: TGCAGCGTCGCCCGGGGTGGGGAAGGAGAGACCCAGTACTTC
J: TRBJ1-6; length: 13; V: TRBV27; size: NA; D: NA; CDR3: CASSLQNNSPLHF; DNA: TGTGCCAGCAGTTTGCAGAATAATTCACCCCTCCACTTT
J: TRBJ1-2; length: 14; V: TRBV29-1; size: NA; D: TRBD1; CDR3: CSVVLDRGKDGYTF; DNA: TGCAGCGTTGTCCTAGACAGGGGGAAAGATGGCTACACCTTC
J: TRBJ2-3; length: 14; V: TRBV11-2; size: NA; D: TRBD2; CDR3: CASSSTSGTDTQYF; DNA: TGTGCCAGCAGCTCTACTAGCGGAACAGATACGCAGTATTTT
J: TRBJ1-4; length: 15; V: TRBV11-2; size: NA; D: NA; CDR3: CASNPRGVANEKLFF; DNA: TGTGCCAGCAACCCCCGGGGAGTTGCTAATGAAAAACTGTTTTTT
J: TRBJ2-3; length: 15; V: TRBV6-6; size: NA; D: TRBD2; CDR3: CASMPRGGEADTQYF; DNA: TGTGCCAGCATGCCCCGGGGGGGGGAGGCAGATACGCAGTATTTT
J: TRBJ1-2; length: 17; V: TRBV5-5; size: few; D: TRBD1; CDR3: CASSVGQGPGAPDGYTF; DNA: TGTGCCAGCAGCGTTGGACAGGGCCCGGGGGCGCCCGATGGCTACACCTTC
J: TRBJ2-7; length: 15; V: TRBV5-5; size: NA; D: TRBD1; CDR3: CASSLTPGQSYEQYF; DNA: TGTGCCAGCAGCTTGACCCCGGGACAGTCCTACGAGCAGTACTTC
J: TRBJ2-2; length: 22; V: TRBV6-1; size: NA; D: TRBD2; CDR3: CASSERIILRVAGSLFTGELFF; DNA: TGTGCCAGCAGTGAAAGGATAATACTTCGGGTAGCGGGATCCCTATTCACCGGGGAGCTGTTTTTT
J: TRBJ1-5; length: 13; V: TRBV6-5; size: few; D: NA; CDR3: CASSYVEGQPQHF; DNA: TGTGCCAGCAGTTACGTGGAGGGTCAGCCCCAGCATTTT
J: TRBJ2-3; length: 14; V: TRBV2; size: NA; D: NA; CDR3: CASSVSSGADTQYF; DNA: TGTGCCAGCAGTGTTTCGTCGGGGGCAGATACGCAGTATTTT
J: TRBJ1-3; length: 14; V: TRBV7-9; size: NA; D: NA; CDR3: CASSLGGFGNTIYF; DNA: TGTGCCAGCAGCTTAGGCGGTTTCGGAAACACCATATATTTT
J: TRBJ1-1; length: 16; V: TRBV5-1; size: NA; D: TRBD1; CDR3: CASSLGAGGMNTEAFF; DNA: TGCGCCAGCAGCTTGGGGGCAGGGGGTATGAACACTGAAGCTTTCTTT
J: TRBJ2-7; length: 13; V: TRBV5-1; size: NA; D: TRBD1; CDR3: CASRGQGKGEQYF; DNA: TGCGCCAGCCGCGGACAGGGGAAGGGAGAGCAGTACTTC
J: TRBJ1-1; length: 16; V: TRBV29-1; size: NA; D: TRBD1; CDR3: CSVVLNYDRVDTEAFF; DNA: TGCAGCGTTGTATTAAATTACGACAGGGTGGACACTGAAGCTTTCTTT
J: TRBJ1-2; length: 17; V: TRBV7-9; size: NA; D: TRBD1; CDR3: CASRRQGALGFDYGYTF; DNA: TGTGCCAGCAGACGACAGGGGGCTCTCGGGTTCGACTATGGCTACACCTTC
J: TRBJ2-3; length: 19; V: TRBV5-1; size: NA; D: TRBD2; CDR3: CASSPGLAGRLGSTDTQYF; DNA: TGCGCCAGCAGCCCCGGACTAGCGGGTAGGCTTGGAAGCACAGATACGCAGTATTTT
J: TRBJ2-2; length: 16; V: TRBV9; size: NA; D: NA; CDR3: CASSVGGGRNTGELFF; DNA: TGTGCCAGCAGCGTAGGCGGGGGCCGGAACACCGGGGAGCTGTTTTTT
J: TRBJ1-3; length: 14; V: TRBV5-1; size: NA; D: TRBD1; CDR3: CASSRTGSGNTIYF; DNA: TGCGCCAGCAGCCGGACAGGCTCTGGAAACACCATATATTTT
J: TRBJ2-7; length: 15; V: TRBV19; size: NA; D: TRBD2; CDR3: CASSEPGLATYEQYF; DNA: TGTGCCAGTAGTGAACCGGGACTAGCGACCTACGAGCAGTACTTC
J: TRBJ1-4; length: 18; V: TRBV5-1; size: NA; D: TRBD1; CDR3: CASSLIRTGEVANEKLFF; DNA: TGCGCCAGCAGCCTAATACGGACAGGGGAGGTTGCCAATGAAAAACTGTTTTTT
J: TRBJ2-1; length: 14; V: TRBV29-1; size: NA; D: TRBD2; CDR3: CSVAGGDIYNEQFF; DNA: TGCAGCGTTGCCGGGGGGGACATTTACAATGAGCAGTTCTTC